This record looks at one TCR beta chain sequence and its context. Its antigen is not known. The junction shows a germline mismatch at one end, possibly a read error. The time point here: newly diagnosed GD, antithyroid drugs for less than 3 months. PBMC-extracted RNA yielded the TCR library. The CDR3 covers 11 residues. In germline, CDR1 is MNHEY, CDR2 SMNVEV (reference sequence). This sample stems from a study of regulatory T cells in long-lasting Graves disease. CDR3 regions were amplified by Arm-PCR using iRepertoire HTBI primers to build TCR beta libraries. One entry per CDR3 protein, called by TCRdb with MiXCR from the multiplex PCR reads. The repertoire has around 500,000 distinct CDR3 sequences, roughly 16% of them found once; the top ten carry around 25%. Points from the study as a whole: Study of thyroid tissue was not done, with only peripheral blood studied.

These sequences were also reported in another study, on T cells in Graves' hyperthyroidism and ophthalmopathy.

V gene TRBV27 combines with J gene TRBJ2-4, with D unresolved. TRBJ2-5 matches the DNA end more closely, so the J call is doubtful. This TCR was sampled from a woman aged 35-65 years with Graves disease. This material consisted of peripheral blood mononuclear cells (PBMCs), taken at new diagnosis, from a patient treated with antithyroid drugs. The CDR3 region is CVSSTMGTQYF. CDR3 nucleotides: TGTGTCAGCAGCACCATGGGGACCCAGTACTTC.